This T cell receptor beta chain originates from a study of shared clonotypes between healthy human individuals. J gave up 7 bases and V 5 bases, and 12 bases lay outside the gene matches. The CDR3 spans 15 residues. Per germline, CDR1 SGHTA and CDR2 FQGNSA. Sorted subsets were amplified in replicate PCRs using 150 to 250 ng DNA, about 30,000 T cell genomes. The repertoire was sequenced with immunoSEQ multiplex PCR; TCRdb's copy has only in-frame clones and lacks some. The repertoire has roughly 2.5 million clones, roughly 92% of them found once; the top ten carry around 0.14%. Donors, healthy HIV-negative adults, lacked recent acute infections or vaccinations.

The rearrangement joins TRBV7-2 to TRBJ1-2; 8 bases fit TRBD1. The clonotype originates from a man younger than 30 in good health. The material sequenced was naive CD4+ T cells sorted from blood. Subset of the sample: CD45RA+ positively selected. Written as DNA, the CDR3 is TGTGCCAGCAGCCTCCCCGGGGGCAGGGGGCCTGGCTACACCTTC. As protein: CASSLPGGRGPGYTF. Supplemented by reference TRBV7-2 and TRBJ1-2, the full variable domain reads GAGVSQSPSNKVTEKGKDVELRCDPISGHTALYWYRQSLGQGLEFLIYFQGNSAPDKSGLPSDRFSAERTGGSVSTLTIQRTQQEDSAVYLCASSLPGGRGPGYTFGSGTRLTVV.